This T cell receptor (beta chain) was profiled in a study of OX40 agonist ivuxolimab in advanced cancers. On the study more broadly: A mean age of around 60 years, range 23 to 79, was recorded, and around 85% were male.

Sampling times: baseline, cycle 4 day 1, cycle 7 day 1. Of note for this clone: What it recognizes is unknown.

Clones were read by immunoSEQ multiplex PCR, and TCRdb kept only the in-frame ones, dropping some. The sample consists of tens of thousands of clones, approximately 90% of them appearing once. The ends lost 1 base at V and 6 bases at J; junction bases unmatched: 5. The CDR3 consists of 15 residues. CDR1 and CDR2 (germline): LGHNA, YSLEER. General observations from the study: With doses of 0.1 to 3.0 mg/kg, CD4+ and CD8+ blood T cells had undergone clonal expansion by week 6.

The receptor was derived from an adult with an advanced solid tumor such as melanoma, head and neck, liver or kidney cancer. Sample: CD4+ or CD8+ T cells sorted from blood, taken in a trial of the OX40 agonist ivuxolimab. V is TRBV4-3 and J is TRBJ2-2, with TRBD2 matching 7 bases. The CDR3 DNA is TGCGCCAGCAGCCAAGGGACCGGGGGGTCCGGGGAGCTGTTTTTT. This codes for CASSQGTGGSGELFF.